Below are 32 T cell receptor beta chains sequenced from a single sample in a study of cytomegalovirus exposure and HLA in healthy donors. PCR primers comprised 60 Vbeta and 13 Jbeta primers. Some clones are missing from TCRdb's copy, which holds only in-frame ones; the method was immunoSEQ multiplex PCR. The sample consists of some 100,000 clones, 65% to 80% of them appearing once. The specimen was PBMCs. The receptors shown here come from a woman in her thirties or forties in good health and CMV-seronegative.

V and J are TRBV6-1 and TRBJ2-5; 8 bases map to TRBD2. The junction had 6 bases not matched to a gene; V was cut back by 6 bases and J by 6 bases. Looked up from germline, CDR1 is MNHNS and CDR2 is SASEGT. This CDR3 is built from 13 residues. CDR3 in amino acids: CASSGGGAQTQYF. DNA for the CDR3: TGTGCCAGCAGCGGGGGGGGAGCGCAGACCCAGTACTTC.

There are a few counts of this clone. The chain recombines TRBV29-1 with TRBJ2-1; 11 bases are shared with TRBD2. The V and J ends lost 1 base and 6 bases, in that order; junction bases with no gene match: 5. CDR1 SQVTM and CDR2 ANQGSEA come from the germline V gene. This CDR3 comprises 15 residues. Written as DNA, the CDR3 is TGCAGCGTTGAAGGGGGTCTAGCGGGAGGCAATGAGCAGTTCTTC. It codes for CSVEGGLAGGNEQFF.

J is TRBJ2-1 and V is TRBV6-4, with D perhaps TRBD2 (7 bases). The CDR3 totals 15 residues. Germline assignment: CDR1 MRHNA and CDR2 SNTAGT. V was shortened by 3 bases and J by 6 bases, with 15 bases between the two germline ends. The CDR3 here is CASSEPGRGLNEQFF. Written as DNA, the CDR3 is TGTGCCAGCAGTGAGCCGGGGCGGGGGCTCAATGAGCAGTTCTTC.

This chain connects TRBV7-9 to TRBJ2-7, with D tentatively TRBD1 (5 bases). The germline V gene has CDR1 SEHNR and CDR2 FQNEAQ (reference sequence). The CDR3 spans 15 residues. The V gene lost 4 bases and the J gene lost 3 bases, with 16 bases spanning the gap. The CDR3 coding sequence is TGTGCCAGCAGCTCCCAGCAGGGTTATATCTACGAGCAGTACTTC. Amino acid sequence: CASSSQQGYIYEQYF.

CDR3 coding DNA: TGTGCCAGCAGTGCAGGGACAGATACGCAGTATTTT. Translation: CASSAGTDTQYF. This sequence joins TRBV6-5 and TRBJ2-3; perhaps TRBD1 as D (5 bases). The ends were cut back, 5 bases at V and 3 bases at J, with 6 bases in the middle. CDR3 length: 12 amino acids. Germline V gene sequence: CDR1 MNHEY, CDR2 SVGAGI.

V and J are TRBV6-5 and TRBJ2-7; TRBD2 might be the D (5 bases). The CDR3 length is 14 residues. The germline CDR1 and CDR2 sequences are MNHEY and SVGAGI. Trimming removed 5 bases at V and 3 bases at J, with 14 bases between. The CDR3: CASSAGQEVYEQYF. DNA for the CDR3: TGTGCCAGCAGTGCCGGCCAGGAGGTCTACGAGCAGTACTTC.

The rearrangement joins TRBV7-2 to TRBJ1-4, with a weak D call TRBD1 (5 bases). In germline, CDR1 is SGHTA, CDR2 FQGNSA. Trimming removed 5 bases at V and 0 bases at J, with 13 bases between. The CDR3 is made up of 16 amino acids. CDR3 nucleotide sequence: TGTGCCAGCAGCGTAGACAGTAACCCAACTAATGAAAAACTGTTTTTT. Translated, it gives CASSVDSNPTNEKLFF. The full variable domain, with the rest looked up from reference TRBV7-2 and TRBJ1-4, is GAGVSQSPSNKVTEKGKDVELRCDPISGHTALYWYRQSLGQGLEFLIYFQGNSAPDKSGLPSDRFSAERTGGSVSTLTIQRTQQEDSAVYLCASSVDSNPTNEKLFFGSGTQLSVL.

The DNA for the CDR3 is TGTGCCAGCAGAACAGCCTACGAGCAGTACTTC. Translation: CASRTAYEQYF. V and J are TRBV2 and TRBJ2-7; D is uncertain. CDR3 length: 11 residues. V dropped 6 bases and J dropped 2 bases, with 5 bases sitting between them. Germline V gene sequence: CDR1 SNHLY, CDR2 FYNNEI.

The chain is built from TRBV7-3 and TRBJ2-3; 12 bases are a match to TRBD2. The CDR3 spans 15 residues. The V and J ends lost 6 bases and 1 base, in that order; junction bases with no gene match: 2. The germline V gene has CDR1 SGHTA and CDR2 FQGTGA. This chain's CDR3 is CASRRLAGGTDTQYF. The CDR3 DNA follows: TGTGCCAGCAGAAGACTAGCGGGGGGCACAGATACGCAGTATTTT.

The CDR3 nucleotides are TGTGCCAGCAGCTCCCAGTACCAAGAGACCCAGTACTTC. It yields the protein CASSSQYQETQYF. The V and J genes are TRBV5-4 and TRBJ2-5; D call uncertain. Trimming removed 3 bases from V and 0 bases from J, with 6 bases in between. The CDR3 sequence is 13 residues long. Germline assignment: CDR1 SGHNT and CDR2 YYREEE (reference sequence). The variable domain in full, completed from reference TRBV5-4 and TRBJ2-5, reads ETGVTQSPTHLIKTRGQQVTLRCSSQSGHNTVSWYQQALGQGPQFIFQYYREEENGRGNFPPRFSGLQFPNYSSELNVNALELDDSALYLCASSSQYQETQYFGPGTRLLVL.

V gene TRBV6-5 combines with J gene TRBJ1-1; TRBD1 matches 8 bases. The CDR3 has 16 residues. J gave up 0 bases and V 0 bases, and 3 bases lay outside the gene matches. CDR1 and CDR2 (germline): MNHEY, SVGAGI. CDR3: CASSYSRTGLNTEAFF. CDR3 DNA: TGTGCCAGCAGTTACTCCCGGACAGGGCTGAACACTGAAGCTTTCTTT.

The gene calls are TRBV25-1 and TRBJ1-1; D is ambiguous. Germline lookup yields CDR1 MGHDK and CDR2 SYGVNS. V dropped 2 bases and J dropped 11 bases, with 12 bases sitting between them. The CDR3 is 12 residues long. The CDR3 region has the DNA TGTGCCAGCAGTGAAGGGAGAGCCTGGGCTTTCTTT. Amino acids: CASSEGRAWAFF.

The chain joins TRBV6-5 to TRBJ2-7, with D maybe TRBD2 (6 bases). The CDR3 sequence is 15 residues long. V shed 6 bases and J shed 2 bases, with 17 bases lying between them. The germline V gene has CDR1 MNHEY and CDR2 SVGAGI. The CDR3: CASREGPADPYEQYF. The CDR3 DNA reads as TGTGCCAGCAGGGAGGGACCTGCAGACCCCTACGAGCAGTACTTC.

The chain is built from TRBV30 and TRBJ1-5; 8 nucleotides agree with TRBD1. The CDR3 extends over 13 amino acids. V was pared by 6 bases and J by 2 bases, with 3 bases of the junction left unmatched. Per the germline V gene, CDR1 is GTSNPN and CDR2 is SVGIG (reference sequence). The DNA of the CDR3 is TGTGCCTGTAAGACAGGGGGCAATCAGCCCCAGCATTTT. Amino acid sequence: CACKTGGNQPQHF.

The genes are TRBV19 and TRBJ1-2; 12 bases agree with TRBD1. With 10 bases clipped from V and 5 bases from J, the junction kept 8 bases outside the gene matches. The germline V gene has CDR1 LNHDA and CDR2 SQIVND (reference sequence). The CDR3 has 14 amino acids. The CDR3 DNA reads as TGTGCCACTTCACGGGACAGGGGGCATTATGGCTACACCTTC. As protein: CATSRDRGHYGYTF.

The gene calls are TRBV6-5 and TRBJ1-1; TRBD1 is a possible D gene (6 bases). Germline CDR1 is MNHEY and CDR2 is SVGAGI. The V end lost 4 bases, the J end lost 1 base, and 10 bases lay between the germline ends. This CDR3 region has 14 residues. CDR3 sequence: CASSLTRGNTEAFF. Here the CDR3 DNA reads TGTGCCAGCAGTTTGACCAGGGGGAACACTGAAGCTTTCTTT.

The CDR3 is CASSLAGLGAGGYEQYF. CDR3 nucleotide sequence: TGTGCCAGCAGCTTAGCAGGCTTGGGTGCAGGGGGCTACGAGCAGTACTTC. The chain recombines TRBV11-1 with TRBJ2-7; 7 bases are a match to TRBD1. Germline CDR1 is SGHAT and CDR2 is FQDESV (reference sequence). V shed 0 bases and J 3 bases; nucleotides not matched to a gene: 11. The CDR3 extends over 17 amino acids.

The chain joins TRBV30 to TRBJ1-1; TRBD1 might be the D (5 bases). Germline lookup yields CDR1 GTSNPN and CDR2 SVGIG (reference sequence). The CDR3 has 16 amino acids. The V and J ends lost 0 bases and 0 bases respectively, with 14 bases between them. The CDR3 loop is CAWSVRWGVMNTEAFF. In DNA form, the CDR3 reads TGTGCCTGGAGTGTACGTTGGGGGGTCATGAACACTGAAGCTTTCTTT.

The J gene is TRBJ1-1, the V gene TRBV5-1, with D perhaps TRBD1 (5 bases). Trimming left V 2 bases short and J 6 bases short, with 17 bases between. The CDR3 sequence is 15 residues long. Germline V gene sequence: CDR1 SGHRS, CDR2 YFSETQ. The CDR3 reads CASSFAGTAISEAFF. The CDR3 DNA reads as TGCGCCAGCAGCTTTGCCGGGACTGCAATCTCTGAAGCTTTCTTT.

This clone was seen more than once but under ten times. V gene TRBV5-5 combines with J gene TRBJ1-1, with TRBD1 matching over 7 bases. This CDR3 has 15 residues. Germline V gene sequence: CDR1 SGHKS, CDR2 YYEKEE (reference sequence). The junction had 8 bases not matched to a gene; V was cut back by 1 base and J by 5 bases. The CDR3 nucleotides read TGTGCCAGCAGCTTGATGTCAGGGGGGAGGACTGAAGCTTTCTTT. This gives the protein CASSLMSGGRTEAFF. The full variable domain, completed using reference TRBV5-5 and TRBJ1-1, is DAGVTQSPTHLIKTRGQQVTLRCSPISGHKSVSWYQQVLGQGPQFIFQYYEKEERGRGNFPDRFSARQFPNYSSELNVNALLLGDSALYLCASSLMSGGRTEAFFGQGTRLTVV.

This sequence joins TRBV29-1 and TRBJ2-3; 11 bases agree with TRBD1. Germline CDR1 and CDR2: SQVTM and ANQGSEA. With V trimmed by 6 bases and J by 8 bases, 10 bases remained unmatched. The CDR3 is 14 amino acids. Here the CDR3 reads CSVTGTGGKGTQYF. The CDR3 bases are TGCAGCGTCACCGGGACAGGGGGGAAGGGTACGCAGTATTTT.

This clone was recorded a few times. The CDR3 is CASKGIDRGRRETQYF. For the CDR3, the DNA is TGTGCCAGCAAAGGAATCGACAGGGGGCGACGTGAGACCCAGTACTTC. This rearrangement joins TRBV27 to TRBJ2-5; 10 bases are a match to TRBD1. CDR3 length equals 16 residues. Trimming cost V 7 bases and J 5 bases; bases outside gene matches: 13. CDR1 is MNHEY and CDR2 is SMNVEV in the germline V gene (reference sequence).

The rearrangement uses TRBV2 and TRBJ2-3, with 11 nucleotides matching TRBD2. Trimming removed 1 base from V and 6 bases from J; junction bases left unmatched: 6. This CDR3 comprises 16 residues. Germline-derived CDR1 and CDR2 are SNHLY and FYNNEI. The CDR3 coding sequence is TGTGCCAGCAGTGAAGGCACTAGCGGGAGCGGGGATACGCAGTATTTT. This encodes CASSEGTSGSGDTQYF.

The V gene is TRBV6-5, the J gene TRBJ2-7; the match to TRBD1 covers 8 bases. CDR3 length: 13 residues. Looked up from germline, CDR1 is MNHEY and CDR2 is SVGAGI. Trimming took 6 bases from V and 6 from J; bases not matched to a gene: 7. CDR3 residues: CASRTGVRVEQYF. CDR3 in DNA: TGTGCCAGCAGGACAGGGGTTAGGGTCGAGCAGTACTTC.

V is TRBV18 and J is TRBJ2-2; D not certain. Germline V gene lookup returns CDR1 KGHSH and CDR2 LQKENI. The CDR3 runs 15 residues. Trimming took off 5 bases at V and 0 bases at J, with 10 bases between the two ends. The CDR3: CASSINLPNTGELFF. The CDR3 nucleotides read TGTGCCAGCTCAATAAACTTACCGAACACCGGGGAGCTGTTTTTT. Supplemented by reference TRBV18 and TRBJ2-2, the full variable domain reads NAGVMQNPRHLVRRRGQEARLRCSPMKGHSHVYWYRQLPEEGLKFMVYLQKENIIDESGMPKERFSAEFPKEGPSILRIQQVVRGDSAAYFCASSINLPNTGELFFGEGSRLTVL.

This clone showed up just a few times. This chain connects TRBV4-1 to TRBJ1-2, with D possibly being TRBD1 (5 bases). The CDR3 contains 15 residues. The germline V and J ends were trimmed by 0 bases and 8 bases, with 16 bases remaining between them. Germline CDR1 is MGHRA and CDR2 is YSYEKL. The CDR3 coding sequence is TGCGCCAGCAGCCAAGATCAGCAGGGCTTGAAAGGCTACACCTTC. Translation: CASSQDQQGLKGYTF.

The rearrangement uses TRBV4-1 and TRBJ2-5, with 8 nucleotides matching TRBD2. The V gene end was trimmed by 4 bases and the J gene end by 4 bases; junction bases not matched to a gene: 5. From germline, CDR1 is MGHRA and CDR2 YSYEKL. This CDR3 has 14 amino acids. Here the CDR3 reads CASSLGLVLETQYF. In DNA form, the CDR3 reads TGCGCCAGCAGCCTGGGACTAGTCCTAGAGACCCAGTACTTC.

The V and J genes are TRBV11-1 and TRBJ2-2; tentative D call: TRBD1 (5 bases). Germline loops: CDR1 SGHAT, CDR2 FQDESV (reference sequence). The CDR3 extends over 14 amino acids. V lost 1 base and J lost 5, with 8 bases in between. CDR3 loop: CASSLGGATGELFF. Written as DNA, the CDR3 is TGTGCCAGCAGCTTAGGTGGGGCTACCGGGGAGCTGTTTTTT.

The genes are TRBV11-2 and TRBJ1-2, with TRBD1 matching 8 bases. The CDR3 runs to 16 residues. The V gene's germline CDR1 is SGHAT and CDR2 FQNNGV. V was pared by 5 bases and J by 1 base, with 9 bases of the junction left unmatched. CDR3 sequence (DNA): TGTGCCAGCAGCCCGGACAGGGCGGGGAGTAACTATGGCTACACCTTC. Residues: CASSPDRAGSNYGYTF.

The chain recombines TRBV10-1 with TRBJ2-3, with 11 nucleotides matching TRBD2. Germline values: CDR1 WNHNN, CDR2 SYGVQD (reference sequence). With V trimmed by 0 bases and J by 0 bases, 5 bases remained unmatched. This CDR3 spans 18 amino acids. The CDR3 bases are TGCGCCAGCAGTGAGTCCAGACTAGCGGGGCCCAGCACAGATACGCAGTATTTT. It codes for CASSESRLAGPSTDTQYF.

The CDR3 DNA is TGTGCCAGCAGTTTATTCGCCGGGACAGGGTCCATCTACGAGCAGTACTTC. The encoded protein is CASSLFAGTGSIYEQYF. The rearrangement uses TRBV28 and TRBJ2-7; the match to TRBD1 covers 9 bases. This CDR3 has 17 amino acids. Trimming cost V 1 base and J 3 bases; bases outside gene matches: 10. Germline-derived CDR1 and CDR2 are MDHEN and SYDVKM.

The chain has TRBV7-8 and TRBJ2-1, with TRBD2 matching over 13 bases. The CDR3 is 16 residues long. CDR1 and CDR2 (germline): SGHVS, FQNEAQ. Trimming at V came to 3 bases and at J to 3 bases, leaving 2 bases not matched to a gene. This CDR3 is CASSFGTSGNYNEQFF. The CDR3 coding sequence is TGTGCCAGCAGCTTCGGGACTAGCGGGAACTACAATGAGCAGTTCTTC.